This T cell receptor beta chain was sequenced for a study of early T cells in non-severe SARS-CoV-2 infection. This clonotype was seen only once. TCRdb reprocessed the 5' RACE reads with MiXCR, giving one entry per CDR3 protein. The sample includes 85,000 to 100,000 distinct CDR3 sequences, roughly 11% seen only once; the top ten take around 4.7%. The sample consisted of whole blood. The TCR sequence derives from an adult who was a healthcare worker with PCR-confirmed SARS-CoV-2 infection or an uninfected control (not recorded which).

The CDR3 loop is CASSLLGQGDEQFF. CDR3 bases: TGTGCCAGCAGCCTCCTCGGCCAGGGTGATGAGCAGTTCTTC. This chain connects TRBV3-1 to TRBJ2-1, with D possibly TRBD1 on 5 matching bases. Per the germline V gene, CDR1 is LGHDT and CDR2 is YNNKEL (reference sequence). This CDR3 is built from 14 residues. V lost 4 bases and J lost 8, with 15 bases in between.